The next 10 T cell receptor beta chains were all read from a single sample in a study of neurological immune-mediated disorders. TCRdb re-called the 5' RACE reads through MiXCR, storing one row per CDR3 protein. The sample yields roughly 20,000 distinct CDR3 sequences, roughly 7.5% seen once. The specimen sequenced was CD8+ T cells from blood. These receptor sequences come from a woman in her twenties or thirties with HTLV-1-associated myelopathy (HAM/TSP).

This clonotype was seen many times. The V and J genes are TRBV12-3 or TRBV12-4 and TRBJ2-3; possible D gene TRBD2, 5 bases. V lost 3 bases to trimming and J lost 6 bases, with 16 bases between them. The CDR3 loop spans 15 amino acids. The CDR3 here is CASSFSASNSDTQYF. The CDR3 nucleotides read TGTGCCAGCAGTTTTTCGGCTAGCAACTCTGATACGCAGTATTTT.

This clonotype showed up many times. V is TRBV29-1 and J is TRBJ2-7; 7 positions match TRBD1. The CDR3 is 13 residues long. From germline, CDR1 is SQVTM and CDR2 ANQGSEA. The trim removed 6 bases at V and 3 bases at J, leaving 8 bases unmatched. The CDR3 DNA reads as TGCAGCGTGACCCGGGACAGCTACTACGAGCAGTACTTC. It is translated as CSVTRDSYYEQYF.

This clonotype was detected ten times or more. DNA of the CDR3: TGTGCCAGCAGCCAAGTTGGACCGGTCAATCAGCCCCAGCATTTT. It yields the protein CASSQVGPVNQPQHF. V gene TRBV3-1 combines with J gene TRBJ1-5; D remains unclear. The germline CDR1 and CDR2 sequences are LGHDT and YNNKEL (reference sequence). V lost 1 base and J 3 bases, leaving 10 bases between the germline ends. There are 15 residues in the CDR3. Filled out from reference TRBV3-1 and TRBJ1-5, the complete variable domain reads DTAVSQTPKYLVTQMGNDKSIKCEQNLGHDTMYWYKQDSKKFLKIMFSYNNKELIINETVPNRFSPKSPDKAHLNLHINSLELGDSAVYFCASSQVGPVNQPQHFGDGTRLSIL.

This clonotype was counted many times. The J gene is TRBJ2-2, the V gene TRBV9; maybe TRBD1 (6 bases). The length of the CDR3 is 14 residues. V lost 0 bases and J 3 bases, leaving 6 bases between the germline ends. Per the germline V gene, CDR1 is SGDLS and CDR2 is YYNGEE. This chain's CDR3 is CASSVGGHTGELFF. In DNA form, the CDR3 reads TGTGCCAGCAGCGTAGGGGGGCACACCGGGGAGCTGTTTTTT.

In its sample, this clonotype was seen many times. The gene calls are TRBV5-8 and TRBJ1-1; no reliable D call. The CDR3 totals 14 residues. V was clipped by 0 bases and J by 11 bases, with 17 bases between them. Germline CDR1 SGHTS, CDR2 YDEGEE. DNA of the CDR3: TGTGCCAGCAGCTTGGACGCGGCGCCCGTTCATGCTTTCTTT. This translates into CASSLDAAPVHAFF.

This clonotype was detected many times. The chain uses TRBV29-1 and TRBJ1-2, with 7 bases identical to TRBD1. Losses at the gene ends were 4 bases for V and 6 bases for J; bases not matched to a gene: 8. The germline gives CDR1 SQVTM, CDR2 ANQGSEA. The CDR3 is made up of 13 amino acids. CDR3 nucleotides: TGCAGCGTTGGTAGACAGGGCAACAATGGCTACACCTTC. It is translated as CSVGRQGNNGYTF.

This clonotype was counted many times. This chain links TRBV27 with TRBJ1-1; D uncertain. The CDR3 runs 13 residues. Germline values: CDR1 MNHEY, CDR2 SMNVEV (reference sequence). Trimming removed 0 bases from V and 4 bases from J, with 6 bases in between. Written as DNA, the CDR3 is TGTGCCAGCAGTTTATCAGGGAGCACTGAAGCTTTCTTT. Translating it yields CASSLSGSTEAFF.

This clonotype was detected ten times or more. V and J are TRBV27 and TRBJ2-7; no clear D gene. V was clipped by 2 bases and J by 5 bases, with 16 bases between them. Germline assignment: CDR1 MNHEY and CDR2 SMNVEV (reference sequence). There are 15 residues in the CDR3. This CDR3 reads CASSLEWAGLDEQYF. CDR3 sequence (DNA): TGTGCCAGCAGTTTAGAATGGGCTGGGTTGGACGAGCAGTACTTC.

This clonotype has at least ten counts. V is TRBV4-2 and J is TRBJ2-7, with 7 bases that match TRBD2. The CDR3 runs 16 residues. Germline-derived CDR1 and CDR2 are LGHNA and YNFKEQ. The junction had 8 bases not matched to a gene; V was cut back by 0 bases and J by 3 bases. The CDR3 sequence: CASSQDGLAENYEQYF. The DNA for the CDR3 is TGTGCCAGCAGCCAAGATGGGCTAGCGGAAAACTACGAGCAGTACTTC.

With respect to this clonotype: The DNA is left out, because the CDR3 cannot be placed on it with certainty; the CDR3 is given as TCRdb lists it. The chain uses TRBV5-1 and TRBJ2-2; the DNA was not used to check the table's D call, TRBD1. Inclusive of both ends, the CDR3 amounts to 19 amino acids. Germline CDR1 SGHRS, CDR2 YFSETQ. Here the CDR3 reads CASSFYICSPVSGTGELFF.